These T cell receptor beta chains were read from a single sample in a study of blood T cell repertoires in COVID-19. Method: immunoSEQ multiplex PCR; TCRdb's copy keeps in-frame clones and lacks some. The sample lists around 69,000 clones, approximately 81% occurring once. The specimen sequenced was peripheral blood. The receptors derive from a man in his fifties with active COVID-19. Both conserved end residues are part of each CDR3. D genes are given only for firm matches. The size field is filled for only some rows; it gives once, few, many or a size class.

J gene	CDR3 length	V gene	D gene	clone size	CDR3 protein	CDR3 DNA
TRBJ2-7	13	TRBV6-5	TRBD2	.	CASSYTSGVEQYF	TGTGCCAGCAGTTATACTAGCGGGGTTGAGCAGTACTTC
TRBJ2-1	12	TRBV27	.	.	CASSLSGAHQFF	TGTGCCAGCAGTTTATCCGGTGCGCATCAGTTCTTC
TRBJ1-2	15	TRBV4-3	TRBD1	.	CASSQVGQGLYGYTF	TGCGCCAGCAGCCAAGTGGGACAGGGTCTATATGGCTACACCTTC
TRBJ2-1	16	TRBV19	TRBD2	once	CASMAPGGRGWNEQFF	TGTGCCAGTATGGCCCCTGGCGGGAGAGGGTGGAATGAGCAGTTCTTC
TRBJ2-5	17	TRBV19	.	.	CASSPSVSGVRGGTQYF	TGTGCCAGTAGTCCATCCGTTTCGGGGGTAAGGGGAGGTACCCAGTACTTC
TRBJ2-3	16	TRBV5-5	TRBD1	.	CASSSYRGLDTDTQYF	TGTGCCAGCAGCTCCTACAGGGGGCTGGACACAGATACGCAGTATTTT
TRBJ2-3	14	TRBV5-1	.	.	CASRRGQSTDTQYF	TGCGCCAGCCGGCGAGGGCAGAGCACAGATACGCAGTATTTT
TRBJ2-1	19	TRBV7-8	TRBD2	.	CASSAAGLAGGGSYNEQFF	TGTGCCAGCAGCGCAGCGGGACTAGCGGGGGGTGGGTCCTACAATGAGCAGTTCTTC
TRBJ2-2	15	TRBV25-1	.	.	CASSDTGKNTGELFF	TGTGCCAGCAGTGACACAGGGAAAAACACCGGGGAGCTGTTTTTT
TRBJ2-2	17	TRBV5-8	TRBD1	once	CASSLKQGARNTGELFF	TGTGCCAGCAGTTTAAAACAGGGGGCGAGGAACACCGGGGAGCTGTTTTTT
TRBJ2-1	15	TRBV7-6	TRBD2	.	CASSQTSGAYNEQFF	TGTGCCAGCAGCCAGACTAGCGGGGCCTACAATGAGCAGTTCTTC
TRBJ1-2	15	TRBV9	.	.	CASSRAGGGNYGYTF	TGTGCCAGCAGCCGCGCGGGGGGAGGTAACTATGGCTACACCTTC
TRBJ2-7	10	TRBV21-1	.	few	CASLRYEQYF	TGTGCCAGTCTGCGCTACGAGCAGTACTTC
TRBJ1-1	14	TRBV27	TRBD1	.	CASSSWDRNTEAFF	TGTGCCAGCAGTTCATGGGACAGGAACACTGAAGCTTTCTTT
TRBJ1-5	16	TRBV4-3	.	.	CASSQDLSGQNQPQHF	TGCGCCAGCAGCCAAGATCTTAGCGGCCAGAATCAGCCCCAGCATTTT
TRBJ2-7	15	TRBV4-2	TRBD2	once	CASSQDAGGPYEQYF	TGTGCCAGCAGCCAAGACGCGGGGGGCCCCTACGAGCAGTACTTC
TRBJ2-1	15	TRBV3-1/TRBV3-2	TRBD2	.	CASSPTSGRDNEQFF	TGTGCCAGCAGCCCGACTAGCGGGAGGGACAATGAGCAGTTCTTC
TRBJ2-1	16	TRBV3-1/TRBV3-2	TRBD2	.	CASSHSALAGGGGQFF	TGTGCCAGCAGCCACTCCGCCCTAGCGGGGGGAGGCGGGCAGTTCTTC
TRBJ2-5	12	TRBV6-2/TRBV6-3	.	once	CASSRGGETQYF	TGTGCCAGCAGTCGGGGTGGAGAGACCCAGTACTTC
TRBJ2-3	16	TRBV5-5	TRBD2	.	CASSLRGGGSTDTQYF	TGTGCCAGCAGCTTGCGCGGGGGGGGTTCCACAGATACGCAGTATTTT
TRBJ2-6	14	TRBV2	.	.	CASKGGAKANVLTF	TGTGCCAGCAAGGGGGGGGCAAAGGCCAACGTCCTGACTTTC
TRBJ1-4	14	TRBV5-1	TRBD1	.	CASSSGQGSEKLFF	TGCGCCAGCAGCTCCGGACAGGGTAGTGAAAAACTGTTTTTT
TRBJ1-4	16	TRBV7-9	TRBD1	.	CASSFGTGVGDEKLFF	TGTGCCAGCAGCTTCGGGACAGGGGTAGGAGATGAAAAACTGTTTTTT
TRBJ1-2	16	TRBV6-6	TRBD1	.	CASSYRPGTGGYGYTF	TGTGCCAGCAGTTACCGGCCCGGGACAGGGGGCTATGGCTACACCTTC
TRBJ1-4	14	TRBV19	.	.	CASSGAAPGGKLFF	TGTGCCAGTAGTGGGGCCGCGCCAGGCGGAAAACTGTTTTTT
TRBJ2-1	15	TRBV5-1	TRBD1	.	CASSMDRVSYNEQFF	TGCGCCAGCAGCATGGACAGGGTCTCCTACAATGAGCAGTTCTTC
TRBJ1-2	13	TRBV5-1	.	.	CASSPRAKDGYTF	TGCGCCAGCAGCCCCAGGGCGAAGGATGGCTACACCTTC
TRBJ2-7	13	TRBV19	.	.	CASWSPWTYEQYF	TGTGCCAGCTGGAGTCCCTGGACCTACGAGCAGTACTTC
TRBJ2-3	13	TRBV28	.	.	CASAYAGTDTQYF	TGTGCCAGCGCCTATGCCGGCACAGATACGCAGTATTTT
TRBJ2-7	11	TRBV11-2	.	.	CASSFEGEQYF	TGTGCCAGCAGCTTCGAGGGCGAGCAGTACTTC
TRBJ2-1	13	TRBV9	TRBD1	.	CASSVADRGVQFF	TGTGCCAGCAGCGTAGCGGACAGGGGGGTGCAGTTCTTC
TRBJ2-7	15	TRBV7-7	TRBD1	.	CASSPMGQGLGEQYF	TGTGCTAGCAGCCCTATGGGACAGGGATTGGGCGAGCAGTACTTC
TRBJ2-7	14	TRBV4-1	TRBD2	.	CASSQVAGSQEQYF	TGCGCCAGCAGCCAAGTAGCGGGGTCTCAGGAGCAGTACTTC
TRBJ1-1	14	TRBV19	.	.	CASTIQRGGTEAFF	TGTGCCAGTACCATACAGCGGGGTGGCACTGAAGCTTTCTTT
TRBJ2-5	13	TRBV7-2	.	.	CASSLLGREAQYF	TGTGCCAGCAGCCTCCTCGGACGGGAAGCCCAGTACTTC
TRBJ2-7	11	TRBV2	.	.	CASKGEYEQYF	TGTGCCAGCAAGGGGGAGTACGAGCAGTACTTC
TRBJ2-1	16	TRBV7-9	TRBD1	.	CASRSGTGSSYNEQFF	TGTGCCAGCAGGTCCGGGACAGGGAGCTCCTACAATGAGCAGTTCTTC